This T cell receptor beta chain originates from a study of identical twins. Regarding the study as a whole: Surplus twin overlap in beta out-of-frame sequences was less pronounced.

Trimming removed 4 bases from V and 3 bases from J, with 18 bases in between. CDR1 is MNHEY, CDR2 SMNVEV, per germline (reference sequence). CDR3 length equals 16 residues. As regards this clonotype: Antigen specificity is unknown.

One entry per CDR3 protein, called by TCRdb with MiXCR from the 5' RACE reads. Among about 920,000 distinct CDR3 sequences listed, about 12% were seen once. These data were also filed under a second study, of yellow fever vaccine responses in identical twins.

The specimen sequenced was PBMCs. The gene calls are TRBV27 and TRBJ2-5; D may be TRBD2 (7 bases). The clonotype originates from a woman aged 18-29 years in good health. The CDR3 coding sequence is TGTGCCAGCAGTTCTTGGTCGGGGGCGGGGGAAGAGACCCAGTACTTC. Its protein is CASSSWSGAGEETQYF.